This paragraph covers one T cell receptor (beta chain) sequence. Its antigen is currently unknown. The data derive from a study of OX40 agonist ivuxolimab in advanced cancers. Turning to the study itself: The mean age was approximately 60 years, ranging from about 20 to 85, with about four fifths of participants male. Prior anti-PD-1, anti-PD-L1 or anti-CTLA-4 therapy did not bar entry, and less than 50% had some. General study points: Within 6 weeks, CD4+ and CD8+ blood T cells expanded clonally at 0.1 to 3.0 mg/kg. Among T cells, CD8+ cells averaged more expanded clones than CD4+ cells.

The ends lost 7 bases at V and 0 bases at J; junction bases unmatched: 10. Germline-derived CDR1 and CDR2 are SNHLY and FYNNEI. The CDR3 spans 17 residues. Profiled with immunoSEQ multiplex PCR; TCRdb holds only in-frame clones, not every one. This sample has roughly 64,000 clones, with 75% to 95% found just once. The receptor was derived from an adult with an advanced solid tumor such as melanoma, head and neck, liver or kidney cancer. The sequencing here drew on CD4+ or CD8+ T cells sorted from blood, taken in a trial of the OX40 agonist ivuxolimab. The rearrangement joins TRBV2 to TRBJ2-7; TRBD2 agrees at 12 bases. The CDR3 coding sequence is TGTGCCAGCAATCCGGGACTAGCGGGCCCTAGCTCCTACGAGCAGTACTTC. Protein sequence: CASNPGLAGPSSYEQYF.